These T cell receptor beta chains were read from a single sample in a study of T cell responses to AZD1222 COVID-19 vaccine. Sequenced by immunoSEQ multiplex PCR; TCRdb stores in-frame clones only, minus some. The table includes more than 110,000 clones, about 90% detected once. The specimen comprised peripheral blood, sampled on day 0 of AZD1222 vaccination. Receptors were obtained from an adult in good health. Both conserved end residues are part of each CDR3. A D gene is named only where the DNA matches it firmly. For some rows the clone size is stated as once, few or many, or as a class when expanded; others skip it.

d_call	v_call	j_call	clone_size	cdr3_aa	cdr3_nt
TRBD1	TRBV5-1	TRBJ1-2	.	CASSIRTGEVAGYTF	TGCGCCAGCAGCATCAGGACAGGCGAGGTCGCTGGCTACACCTTC
.	TRBV19	TRBJ2-1	.	CASQEREGYGEQFF	TGTGCCAGCCAGGAGAGGGAAGGGTACGGTGAGCAGTTCTTC
TRBD2	TRBV25-1	TRBJ2-1	.	CASSHNGGSLYNEQFF	TGTGCCAGCAGTCATAATGGCGGGAGCTTGTACAATGAGCAGTTCTTC
.	TRBV19	TRBJ2-3	.	CASHQKGYSDTQYF	TGTGCCAGTCACCAGAAGGGTTATTCAGATACGCAGTATTTT
TRBD1	TRBV6-2/TRBV6-3	TRBJ2-7	.	CASSYGTGGGWSYEQYF	TGTGCCAGCAGTTACGGGACAGGGGGCGGATGGTCCTACGAGCAGTACTTC
.	TRBV5-4	TRBJ1-5	.	CASSLGQSRPQHF	TGTGCCAGCAGCTTGGGGCAGTCCAGGCCCCAGCATTTT
.	TRBV5-1	TRBJ2-1	.	CASSLDRQGNGEQFF	TGCGCCAGCAGCTTGGATCGGCAGGGGAACGGCGAGCAGTTCTTC
.	TRBV5-8	TRBJ2-1	.	CASSPKSRAGYNEQFF	TGTGCCAGCAGCCCCAAATCCAGAGCAGGTTACAATGAGCAGTTCTTC
.	TRBV18	TRBJ1-5	.	CASSPSGGSNQPQHF	TGTGCCAGCTCACCATCGGGGGGTAGCAATCAGCCCCAGCATTTT
TRBD1	TRBV2	TRBJ1-4	.	CASSLDRGPNEKLFF	TGTGCCAGCAGTTTGGACAGGGGACCTAATGAAAAACTGTTTTTT
.	TRBV11-2	TRBJ2-7	once	CASSFAWDAYYEQYF	TGTGCCAGCAGCTTTGCCTGGGACGCGTACTACGAGCAGTACTTC
.	TRBV6-5	TRBJ2-2	.	CASRGLGPNGELFF	TGTGCCAGCCGGGGGCTGGGCCCCAACGGGGAGCTGTTTTTT
.	TRBV28	TRBJ2-5	.	CASSPIAVKETQYF	TGTGCCAGCAGTCCTATAGCAGTTAAAGAGACCCAGTACTTC
TRBD1	TRBV27	TRBJ1-4	.	CASSLGDRHNEKLFF	TGTGCCAGCAGTTTAGGGGACAGACATAATGAAAAACTGTTTTTT
TRBD2	TRBV9	TRBJ2-1	.	CASSWTSGKEGYNEQFF	TGTGCCAGCAGCTGGACTAGCGGGAAAGAGGGTTACAATGAGCAGTTCTTC
.	TRBV4-1	TRBJ1-6	.	CASSQDGRDRRVNSPLHF	TGCGCCAGCAGCCAAGACGGGAGGGACCGTCGGGTTAATTCACCCCTCCACTTT
TRBD2	TRBV6-6	TRBJ2-7	.	CASSYSGGEYEQYF	TGTGCCAGCAGTTACTCGGGGGGGGAATACGAGCAGTACTTC
.	TRBV5-6	TRBJ2-1	.	CASSQPGEQFF	TGTGCCAGCAGTCAACCTGGTGAGCAGTTCTTC
TRBD2	TRBV2	TRBJ2-3	.	CASSESLAGVWADTQYF	TGTGCCAGCAGTGAATCGTTAGCGGGAGTATGGGCAGATACGCAGTATTTT
.	TRBV20-1	TRBJ1-2	.	CSATAGGYTF	TGCAGTGCCACCGCAGGGGGCTACACCTTC
.	TRBV5-4	TRBJ2-2	.	CASTPKNTGELFF	TGTGCCAGCACCCCCAAGAACACCGGGGAGCTGTTTTTT
.	TRBV15	TRBJ1-2	once	CATSDTAGASGYTF	TGTGCCACCAGCGACACCGCAGGGGCCAGTGGCTACACCTTC
.	TRBV11-2	TRBJ2-7	.	CASSLATGRLTPYEQYF	TGTGCCAGCAGCTTAGCAACCGGACGCTTAACCCCCTACGAGCAGTACTTC
TRBD2	TRBV7-2	TRBJ2-7	few	CASSLRTSGPASGEQYF	TGTGCCAGCAGCTTACGGACTAGCGGACCAGCCTCGGGGGAGCAGTACTTC
.	TRBV18	TRBJ2-7	.	CASSPETTASYEQYF	TGTGCCAGCTCACCAGAGACGACGGCCTCCTACGAGCAGTACTTC
.	TRBV12-2	TRBJ2-1	.	CASRSPAPGGREQFF	TGTGCAAGTCGCTCCCCCGCCCCCGGGGGCAGGGAGCAGTTCTTC
.	TRBV7-2	TRBJ2-3	.	CASSLQRTNTDTQYF	TGTGCCAGCAGCTTACAACGGACGAACACAGATACGCAGTATTTT
.	TRBV4-3	TRBJ1-6	.	CASSQDLGSGGSPLHF	TGCGCCAGCAGCCAAGATCTAGGCTCAGGAGGTTCACCCCTCCACTTT
TRBD1	TRBV6-6	TRBJ1-4	.	CASVEQGAGKLFF	TGTGCCAGCGTCGAACAGGGGGCGGGAAAACTGTTTTTT
.	TRBV19	TRBJ1-5	.	CASSSGGDDQPQHF	TGTGCCAGTAGTAGCGGGGGGGACGATCAGCCCCAGCATTTT
.	TRBV7-9	TRBJ2-5	.	CASRPWGKETQYF	TGTGCCAGCAGGCCCTGGGGAAAAGAGACCCAGTACTTC
.	TRBV25-1	TRBJ1-1	.	CASTPNSGSGTEAFF	TGTGCCAGCACCCCAAATTCGGGAAGTGGGACTGAAGCTTTCTTT
.	TRBV6-5	TRBJ2-7	once	CASSHSPPYEQYF	TGTGCCAGCAGTCATAGCCCCCCCTACGAGCAGTACTTC
TRBD2	TRBV18	TRBJ2-3	.	CASSPTGGFTHRGTDTQYF	TGTGCCAGCTCGCCTACGGGGGGTTTCACGCATCGAGGCACAGATACGCAGTATTTT
.	TRBV3-1/TRBV3-2	TRBJ1-1	.	CASSQDGGRAFF	TGTGCCAGCAGCCAAGATGGGGGGCGGGCTTTCTTT
TRBD1	TRBV5-1	TRBJ2-1	.	CASSKTGGYDNEQFF	TGCGCCAGCAGCAAGACAGGGGGCTACGACAATGAGCAGTTCTTC
.	TRBV3-1/TRBV3-2	TRBJ2-4	.	CASSQDRVLDIQYF	TGTGCCAGCAGCCAAGATCGGGTTTTGGACATTCAGTACTTC
.	TRBV11-2	TRBJ1-1	.	CASSPTPGTKAFF	TGTGCCAGCAGCCCTACCCCCGGGACTAAAGCTTTCTTT
.	TRBV11-2	TRBJ2-2	.	CASSFRQTGELFF	TGTGCCAGCAGCTTTCGACAGACCGGGGAGCTGTTTTTT
.	TRBV28	TRBJ2-5	.	CASRLKQETQYF	TGTGCCAGCCGACTCAAACAAGAGACCCAGTACTTC
.	TRBV3-1/TRBV3-2	TRBJ1-5	.	CASSSRGLNQPQHF	TGTGCCAGCAGCAGTAGGGGGTTAAATCAGCCCCAGCATTTT
TRBD1	TRBV15	TRBJ1-5	.	CATSRDRVGQLNQPQHF	TGTGCCACCAGCAGAGACCGGGTGGGACAGCTCAATCAGCCCCAGCATTTT
TRBD1	TRBV12-3/TRBV12-4	TRBJ1-2	.	CASRLRGPYGYTF	TGTGCCAGCAGACTCAGGGGGCCCTATGGCTACACCTTC
TRBD2	TRBV9	TRBJ2-1	.	CASSGPIAGLGNEQFF	TGTGCCAGCAGCGGACCGATAGCGGGCCTCGGGAATGAGCAGTTCTTC
.	TRBV5-6	TRBJ2-5	few	CASSLEGTTVTQYF	TGTGCCAGCAGCTTGGAGGGGACAACGGTGACCCAGTACTTC
.	TRBV9	TRBJ1-1	.	CASSVEGWANTEAFF	TGTGCCAGCAGCGTAGAAGGGTGGGCGAACACTGAAGCTTTCTTT
.	TRBV27	TRBJ2-3	.	CASGLSTDTQYF	TGTGCCAGCGGGTTGAGCACAGATACGCAGTATTTT
TRBD1	TRBV19	TRBJ2-3	.	CASTLTGVLVTDTQYF	TGTGCCAGTACCTTGACAGGGGTGTTAGTCACAGATACGCAGTATTTT
.	TRBV11-3	TRBJ2-3	few	CASSLGVGGYTDTQYF	TGTGCCAGCAGCTTAGGTGTGGGGGGCTACACAGATACGCAGTATTTT
.	TRBV29-1	TRBJ1-2	.	CSAQGAYTF	TGCAGCGCCCAGGGAGCCTACACCTTC
.	TRBV19	TRBJ1-6	.	CASSSGQGLGNSPLHF	TGTGCCAGTAGTAGCGGGCAGGGGCTGGGGAATTCACCCCTCCACTTT
.	TRBV5-1	TRBJ2-7	.	CASSLQGQLNEQYF	TGCGCCAGCAGTCTGCAGGGTCAACTTAACGAGCAGTACTTC
TRBD2	TRBV11-2	TRBJ2-3	.	CATRTSGRGDTQYF	TGTGCCACCCGGACTAGCGGGAGGGGAGATACGCAGTATTTT
.	TRBV7-8	TRBJ2-7	.	CASSLSETVDYEQYF	TGTGCCAGCAGCTTAAGTGAGACAGTGGATTACGAGCAGTACTTC